The clone carrying this T cell receptor (beta chain) was detected only once. The antigen is not known. These data come from a study of cytomegalovirus exposure and HLA in healthy donors. Study results and limitations: When analyzed later, the rates of TCR association showed variation by HLA locus, with DRB1 the most and HLA-C the fewest.

Germline V gives CDR1 SGHRS, CDR2 YFSETQ. This CDR3 spans 16 amino acids. J gave up 7 bases and V 1 base, and 11 bases lay outside the gene matches. Primers: 60 Vbeta forward and 13 Jbeta reverse. Profiled with immunoSEQ multiplex PCR; TCRdb holds only in-frame clones, not every one. There are 110,000 to 150,000 clones in the sample; roughly 80% occur only once, and roughly 1.6% lies in the top ten. The sequenced sample consisted of PBMCs. The clonotype comes from a woman between 40 and 50 years old in good health and CMV-seronegative. The chain joins TRBV5-1 to TRBJ1-1, with TRBD1 matching 9 bases. The CDR3 coding sequence is TGCGCCAGCAGCTTGTCCCCCGGAGGACAGGGGTTTGAAGCTTTCTTT. As protein: CASSLSPGGQGFEAFF.